Presented here are 12 T cell receptor beta chains from one specimen sequenced in a study of cytomegalovirus exposure and HLA in healthy donors. Amplification used 60 Vbeta primers and 13 Jbeta primers. The protocol was immunoSEQ multiplex PCR, while the TCRdb copy is restricted to in-frame clones and leaves out a portion. The sample shows under 200,000 clones, 65% to 70% of them seen only once. Sequencing used PBMCs. Receptor source: a woman aged 18 to 35 in good health and CMV-seropositive.

This clone was observed a few times. In nucleotides, the CDR3 is TGTGCCAGCAGTTACTCGATACAGGGGATTTATGAGCAGTTCTTC. Protein: CASSYSIQGIYEQFF. V is TRBV6-5 and J is TRBJ2-1; 7 bases map to TRBD1. CDR3 size: 15 residues. V shed 0 bases, J shed 8 bases, and the junction held 7 bases outside the gene matches. Germline CDR1 reads MNHEY; CDR2 reads SVGAGI.

The rearrangement links TRBV5-1 to TRBJ2-5; D possibly corresponds to TRBD2 (5 bases). The V end was cut by 0 bases, the J end by 1 base, with 10 bases between. In germline, CDR1 is SGHRS, CDR2 YFSETQ. This CDR3 contains 15 residues. In DNA form, the CDR3 reads TGCGCCAGCAGCTTGGTTCCTAGCCCCCAAGAGACCCAGTACTTC. Protein: CASSLVPSPQETQYF.

This rearrangement joins TRBV10-3 to TRBJ1-1; 11 bases are a match to TRBD1. Germline V gene data show CDR1 as ENHRY and CDR2 as SYGVKD. The CDR3 has 14 amino acids. V was pared by 4 bases and J by 10 bases, with 8 bases of the junction left unmatched. DNA of the CDR3: TGTGCCATCAGTGCAGGGACAGGGGGATATGTAGCTTTCTTT. It specifies CAISAGTGGYVAFF.

This clone was detected a few times. This rearrangement joins TRBV7-8 to TRBJ2-7; no clear D gene. The V end was cut by 2 bases, the J end by 9 bases, with 23 bases between. Germline CDR1 reads SGHVS; CDR2 reads FQNEAQ. This CDR3 contains 16 residues. CDR3 DNA: TGTGCCAGCAGCTTACGCGAGGTTTTGGAATCCATCAGGCAGTACTTC. This codes for CASSLREVLESIRQYF.

This chain connects TRBV5-1 to TRBJ2-5; 11 nucleotides match TRBD1. This CDR3 is 14 amino acids long. Unmatched junction bases numbered 3, after V lost 3 bases and J lost 5 bases. Germline-derived CDR1 and CDR2 are SGHRS and YFSETQ. This chain's CDR3 is CASSSGQGGETQYF. DNA of the CDR3: TGCGCCAGCAGCTCGGGACAGGGGGGGGAGACCCAGTACTTC.

This clone has more than one count but fewer than ten. V gene TRBV6-5 combines with J gene TRBJ1-4; TRBD1 agrees at 10 bases. V was clipped by 0 bases and J by 7 bases; unmatched bases: 2. The CDR3 length is 15 residues. Germline-derived CDR1 and CDR2 are MNHEY and SVGAGI. The CDR3 DNA sequence: TGTGCCAGCAGTTACTCCGACAGGGGGCTTGAAAAACTGTTTTTT. Its protein product is CASSYSDRGLEKLFF.

The chain couples TRBV7-6 to TRBJ2-1; TRBD2 might be the D (5 bases). This CDR3 region has 16 residues. CDR1 and CDR2 (germline): SGHVS, FNYEAQ. V was shortened by 3 bases and J by 4 bases, with 16 bases between the two germline ends. Here the CDR3 DNA reads TGTGCCAGCAGCTTTAACGGAGGATCCTTATACAATGAGCAGTTCTTC. Its protein is CASSFNGGSLYNEQFF.

The chain uses TRBV18 and TRBJ2-6, with a weak D call TRBD2 (6 bases). The CDR3 runs to 18 residues. Germline assignment: CDR1 KGHSH and CDR2 LQKENI. Between the trimmed V and J ends, which lost 2 bases and 1 base, there was a span of 15 bases. DNA of the CDR3: TGTGCCAGCTCACCAACCAGTGGGAGGAAGTCTGGGGCCAACGTCCTGACTTTC. Amino acids: CASSPTSGRKSGANVLTF.

The CDR3 DNA reads TGTGCCAGCAGTCCAGGAGGACCGACCGGGGAGCTGTTTTTT. Its protein is CASSPGGPTGELFF. V usage is TRBV28 and J usage is TRBJ2-2; D possibly corresponds to TRBD2 (5 bases). CDR1 is MDHEN and CDR2 is SYDVKM in the germline V gene. With 5 bases removed from V and 5 bases from J, the gap between germline ends came to 12 bases. This CDR3 is built from 14 residues. The full variable domain, rest sourced from reference TRBV28 and TRBJ2-2, is DVKVTQSSRYLVKRTGEKVFLECVQDMDHENMFWYRQDPGLGLRLIYFSYDVKMKEKGDIPEGYSVSREKKERFSLILESASTNQTSMYLCASSPGGPTGELFFGEGSRLTVL.

The rearrangement joins TRBV7-6 to TRBJ1-3; 7 bases match TRBD1. Germline CDR1 is SGHVS and CDR2 is FNYEAQ. The CDR3 is 16 residues long. The J segment lost 4 bases and the V segment lost 3 bases, leaving 9 bases of the junction unmatched. The CDR3 reads CASSLTDRAKGNTIYF. CDR3 in DNA: TGTGCCAGCAGCTTGACCGACAGGGCGAAGGGAAACACCATATATTTT.

A few counts support this clone. The genes are TRBV11-3 and TRBJ2-5; D is possibly TRBD2 (6 bases). The DNA matches TRBJ2-7 better at its end, which makes the J call doubtful. Germline V gene data show CDR1 as SGHNT and CDR2 as YENEEA. The CDR3 covers 12 residues. The CDR3 sequence: CASSPYSGEQYF. CDR3 coding DNA: TGTGCCAGCAGCCCATATAGCGGCGAGCAGTACTTC.

This clone was seen a handful of times. The chain carries TRBV7-9 and TRBJ1-2; the match to TRBD1 covers 11 bases. This CDR3 has 16 residues. V gave up 5 bases and J gave up 3 bases; unmatched junction bases: 8. In germline, CDR1 is SEHNR, CDR2 FQNEAQ (reference sequence). The CDR3 region is CASSPRDRGKDYGYTF. The DNA for the CDR3 is TGTGCCAGCAGCCCTCGGGACAGGGGGAAGGACTATGGCTACACCTTC.